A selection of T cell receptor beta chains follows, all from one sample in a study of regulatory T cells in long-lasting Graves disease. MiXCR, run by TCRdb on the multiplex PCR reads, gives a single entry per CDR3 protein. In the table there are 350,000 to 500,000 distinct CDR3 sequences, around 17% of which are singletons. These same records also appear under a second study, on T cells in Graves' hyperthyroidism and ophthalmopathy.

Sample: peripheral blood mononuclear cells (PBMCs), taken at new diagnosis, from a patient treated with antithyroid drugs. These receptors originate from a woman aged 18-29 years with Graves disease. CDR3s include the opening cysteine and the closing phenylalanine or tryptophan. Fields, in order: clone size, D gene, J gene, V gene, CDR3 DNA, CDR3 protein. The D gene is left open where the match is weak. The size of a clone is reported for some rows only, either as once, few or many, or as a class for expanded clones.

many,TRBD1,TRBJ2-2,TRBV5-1,TGCGCCAGCGGCGAGTACCAGGGGGCAGCGAACACCGGGGAGCTGTTTTTT,CASGEYQGAANTGELFF
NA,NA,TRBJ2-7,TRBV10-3,TGTGCCATCAGTCAGTTATCCTACGAGCAGTACTTC,CAISQLSYEQYF
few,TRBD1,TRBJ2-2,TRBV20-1,TGCAGTGCTAGCAAACAGGGGAGCACCGGGGAGCTGTTTTTT,CSASKQGSTGELFF
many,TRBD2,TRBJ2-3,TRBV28,TGTGCCGGAGGATCGGGGGGGGTAGAAGATACGCAGTATTTT,CAGGSGGVEDTQYF
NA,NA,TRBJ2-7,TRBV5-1,TGCGCCAGCAGCCCGCAACAGGGCCCTTACGAGCAGTACTTC,CASSPQQGPYEQYF
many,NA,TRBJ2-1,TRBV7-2,TGTGCCAGCAGCCACAGGCAGGGGTCCTACAATGAGCAGTTCTTC,CASSHRQGSYNEQFF
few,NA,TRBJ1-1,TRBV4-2,TGTGCCAGCAGCCGCGGGCGATTGTCGACGACGGGCACTGAAGCTTTCTTT,CASSRGRLSTTGTEAFF
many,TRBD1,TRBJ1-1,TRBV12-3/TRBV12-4,TGTGCCAGCAAATCGACAGGGGGCGACACTGAAGCTTTCTTT,CASKSTGGDTEAFF
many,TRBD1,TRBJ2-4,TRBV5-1,TGCGCCAGCAGCTTGAAGGGACAGGGATCTGTGATAGCCAAAAACATTCAGTACTTC,CASSLKGQGSVIAKNIQYF
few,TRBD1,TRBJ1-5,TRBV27,TGTGCCAGCAGTTTCTCATCGACAGGGCATCAGCCCCAGCATTTT,CASSFSSTGHQPQHF
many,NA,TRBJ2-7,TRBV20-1,TGCAGTGTCCCTCTATGGGGCCTCCTGGGGAACGAGCAGTACTTC,CSVPLWGLLGNEQYF
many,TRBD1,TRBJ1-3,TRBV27,TGTGCCAGCGGCCACAGGGGGCGGAACACCATATATTTT,CASGHRGRNTIYF
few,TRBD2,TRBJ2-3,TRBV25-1,TGTGCCAGCAGTGAATCCCGGACTAGGGGCACAGATACGCAGTATTTT,CASSESRTRGTDTQYF
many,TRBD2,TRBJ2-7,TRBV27,TGTGCCAGCAGTTTATGGCTAGCGGGAGCACACTACGAGCAGTACTTC,CASSLWLAGAHYEQYF
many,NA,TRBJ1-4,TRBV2,TGTGCCAGCAGCGACCGGGAACCAGGAGCTAATGAAAATCGTAACCGTGGGGAACTGTTTTTT,CASSDREPGANENRNRGELFF
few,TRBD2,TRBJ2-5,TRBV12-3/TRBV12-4,TGTGCCAGCAGTGACACCGGGACTAGCGGTAAAGAGACCCAGTACTTC,CASSDTGTSGKETQYF
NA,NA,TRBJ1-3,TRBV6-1,TGTGCCAGCAGCATCCCAGGAAACACCATATATTTT,CASSIPGNTIYF
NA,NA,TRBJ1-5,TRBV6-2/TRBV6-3,TGTGCCAGCGGAGCCCGGACAGACAGCAATCAGCCCCAGCATTTT,CASGARTDSNQPQHF
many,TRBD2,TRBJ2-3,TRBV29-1,TGCAGCGTTGATCCACTAGCGGGATTAGTAGATACGCAGTATTTT,CSVDPLAGLVDTQYF
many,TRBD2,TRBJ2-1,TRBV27,TGTGCCAGCAGTTCCGGAACTAGCGGGAGATCCTTCTACAATGAGCAGTTCTTC,CASSSGTSGRSFYNEQFF
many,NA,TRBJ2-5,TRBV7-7,TGTGCTAGCAGCTTAGCGAATCGAGAGACCCAGTACTTC,CASSLANRETQYF
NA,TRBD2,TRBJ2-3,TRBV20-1,TGCAGTGCTAGCCTTTTGGGCGGGAGATTAGATACGCAGTATTTT,CSASLLGGRLDTQYF
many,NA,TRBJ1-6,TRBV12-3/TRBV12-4,TGTGCCAGCAGTTTAGAGGAGTCACCCCTCCACTTT,CASSLEESPLHF
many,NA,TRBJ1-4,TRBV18,TGTGCCAGCTCACGGACAGATAATGAAAAACTGTTTTTT,CASSRTDNEKLFF
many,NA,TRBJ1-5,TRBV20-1,TGCAGTGCTAGAGAGGGATCTGGACGCAATCAGCCCCAGCATTTT,CSAREGSGRNQPQHF
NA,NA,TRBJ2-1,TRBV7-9,TGTGCCAGCAGCTTAGAGGTGGTCTTAGCGGAGGACTACAATGAGCAGTTCTTC,CASSLEVVLAEDYNEQFF
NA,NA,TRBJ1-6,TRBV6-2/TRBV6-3,TGTGCCAGCAGTAATCTTCGCCATGGTCGGAGCCGAACCCTCCACTTT,CASSNLRHGRSRTLHF
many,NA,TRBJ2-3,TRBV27,TGTGCCAGCAGACCAACTAGCACAGATACGCAGTATTTT,CASRPTSTDTQYF
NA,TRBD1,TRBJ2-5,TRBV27,TGTGCCAGCAGATCCCTCAGGGGGAAGCTAGAGACCCAGTACTTC,CASRSLRGKLETQYF
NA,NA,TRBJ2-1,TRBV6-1,TGTGCCAGTAAGACGACTGAAAGCTCCTACAATGAGCAGTTCTTC,CASKTTESSYNEQFF
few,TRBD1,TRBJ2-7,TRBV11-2,TGTGCCAGCGGTCGGACAGGGGGTCACGAGCAGTACTTC,CASGRTGGHEQYF
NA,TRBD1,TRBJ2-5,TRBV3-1,TGTGCCAGCAGCCTTTCCACGGGACAGGGGGGCGAGACCCAGTACTTC,CASSLSTGQGGETQYF
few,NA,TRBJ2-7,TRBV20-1,TGCAGAGGCGGGAAATCCTACGAGCAGTACTTC,CRGGKSYEQYF
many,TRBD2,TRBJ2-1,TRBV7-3,TGTGCCAGCAGCAAAACAGGACTAGCGGGGTACAATGAGCAGTTCTTC,CASSKTGLAGYNEQFF
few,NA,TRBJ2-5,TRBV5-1,TGCGCCAGCAGTTCTATAGACAACGAAGAGACCCAGTACTTC,CASSSIDNEETQYF
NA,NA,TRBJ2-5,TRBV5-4,TGTGCCAGCAGCCCCCCTAGAGTTGGCGGGACGGAGACCCAGTACTTC,CASSPPRVGGTETQYF
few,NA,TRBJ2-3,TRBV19,TGTGCCAGTAGTATACAGCCCGGTAATACGCAGTATTTT,CASSIQPGNTQYF
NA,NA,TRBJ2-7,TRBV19,TGTGCCAGTAGTATAAGGCCGGGATTGGAGCAGTACTTC,CASSIRPGLEQYF
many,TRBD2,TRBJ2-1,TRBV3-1,TGTGCCAGCAGCCATTTACGGGGGGGGCACGATGAGCAGTTCTTC,CASSHLRGGHDEQFF
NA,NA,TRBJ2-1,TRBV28,TGTGCCAGCAGTCCCCCTGGGCAGGGGCCGACTCCTTACAATGAGCAGTTCTTC,CASSPPGQGPTPYNEQFF
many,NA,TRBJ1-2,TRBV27,TGTGCCAGCAGTTCGCACCCTGACACGGAAAACTATGGCTACACCTTC,CASSSHPDTENYGYTF
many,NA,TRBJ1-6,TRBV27,TGTGCCAGCAGTCCGAGGGACGGTTTAAATTCACCCCTCCACTTT,CASSPRDGLNSPLHF
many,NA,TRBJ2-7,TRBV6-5,TGTGCCAGCAGTTACGGTCTGGAGTACGAGCAGTACTTC,CASSYGLEYEQYF
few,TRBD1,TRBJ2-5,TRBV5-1,TGCGCCAGCAGCTTGGCGGACAGGACTCAAGAGACCCAGTACTTC,CASSLADRTQETQYF
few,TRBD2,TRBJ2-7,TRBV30,TGTGCCTGGAGCGGCGGGAGCGTGATCTACGAGCAGTACTTC,CAWSGGSVIYEQYF
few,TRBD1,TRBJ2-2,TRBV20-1,TGCAGTGCTAAGGGACAGGGGGACACCGGGGAGCTGTTTTTT,CSAKGQGDTGELFF
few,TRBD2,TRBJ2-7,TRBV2,TGTGCCAGCAGTGAATTCTCAGCGGGAGTTTACTACGAGCAGTACTTC,CASSEFSAGVYYEQYF
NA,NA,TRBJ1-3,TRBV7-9,TGTGCCAGCAGCACCTCGGGACGGGGTTTTTCGAGGGGAAACACCATATATTTT,CASSTSGRGFSRGNTIYF
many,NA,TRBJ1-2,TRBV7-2,TGTGCCAGCAGCCCCCGGGGCCTCCGGGACTATGGCTACACCTTC,CASSPRGLRDYGYTF
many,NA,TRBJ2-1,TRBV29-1,TGCAGCTTACCACCCAGTTACAATGAGCAGTTCTTC,CSLPPSYNEQFF
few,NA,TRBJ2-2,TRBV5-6,TGTGCCAGCAGCTTGGCCAATGTACCGGGGAACACCGGGGAGCTGTTTTTT,CASSLANVPGNTGELFF
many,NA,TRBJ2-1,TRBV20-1,TGCAGTGCTAGAGGTGGTCGGAATGAGCAGTTCTTC,CSARGGRNEQFF
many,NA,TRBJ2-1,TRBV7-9,TGTGCCAGCAGCGCGGTCACAGGGTGGTACAATGAGCAGTTCTTC,CASSAVTGWYNEQFF
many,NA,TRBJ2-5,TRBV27,TGTGCCAGTGCCCGCTCTCGGGCCTGGGAGACCCAGTACTTC,CASARSRAWETQYF
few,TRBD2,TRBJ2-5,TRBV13,TGTGCCAGCAGCTTAGGAACAGCGGGAGGGGGAGAGACCCAGTACTTC,CASSLGTAGGGETQYF